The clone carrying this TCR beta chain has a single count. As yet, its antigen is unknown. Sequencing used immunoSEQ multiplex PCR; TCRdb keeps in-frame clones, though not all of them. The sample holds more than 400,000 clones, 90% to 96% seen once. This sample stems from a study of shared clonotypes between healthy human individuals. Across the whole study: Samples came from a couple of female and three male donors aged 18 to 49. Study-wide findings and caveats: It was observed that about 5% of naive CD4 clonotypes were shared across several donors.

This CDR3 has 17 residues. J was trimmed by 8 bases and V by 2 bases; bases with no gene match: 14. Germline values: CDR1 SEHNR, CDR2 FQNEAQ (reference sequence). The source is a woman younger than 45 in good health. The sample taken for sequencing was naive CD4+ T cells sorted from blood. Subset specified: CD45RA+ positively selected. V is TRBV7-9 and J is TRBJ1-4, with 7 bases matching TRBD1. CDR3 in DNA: TGTGCCAGCAGCTTATACCGCAGGGGGGCTGGCCAGGAAAAACTGTTTTTT. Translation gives CASSLYRRGAGQEKLFF.